These 21 T cell receptor beta chains share one sample of origin, sequenced in a study of blood T cell repertoires in COVID-19. The protocol was immunoSEQ multiplex PCR, while the TCRdb copy is restricted to in-frame clones and leaves out a portion. The sample shows around 71,000 clones, approximately 85% of them seen only once. Input material: peripheral blood. The receptors come from a man older than 75 with acute or convalescent COVID-19.

V gene TRBV5-5 combines with J gene TRBJ2-5; 7 bases map to TRBD2. V lost 2 bases and J lost 2; bases outside the gene matches: 6. The length of the CDR3 is 15 residues. CDR1 SGHKS and CDR2 YYEKEE come from the germline V gene (reference sequence). This CDR3 is CASSLPLAEQETQYF. The CDR3 DNA follows: TGTGCCAGCAGCTTACCTCTAGCGGAACAAGAGACCCAGTACTTC.

This sequence joins TRBV29-1 and TRBJ1-4; TRBD1 aligns across 8 bases. V was clipped by 4 bases and J by 5 bases; unmatched bases: 3. Looked up from germline, CDR1 is SQVTM and CDR2 is ANQGSEA. CDR3 size: 13 residues. DNA of the CDR3: TGCAGCGTTGGGGACAGGCTAAATGAAAAACTGTTTTTT. It is translated as CSVGDRLNEKLFF.

This chain uses TRBV7-9 with TRBJ2-3; 7 nucleotides agree with TRBD2. Germline V lookup: CDR1 SEHNR, CDR2 FQNEAQ (reference sequence). V lost 7 bases to trimming and J lost 0 bases; unmatched junction nucleotides: 7. The CDR3 loop spans 15 amino acids. The CDR3 DNA is TGTGCCAGCACCTCGGGGGGAAGTAGCACAGATACGCAGTATTTT. Translating it yields CASTSGGSSTDTQYF.

The V call is TRBV30, the J call TRBJ1-5; TRBD1 matches at 8 bases. Germline CDR1 GTSNPN, CDR2 SVGIG (reference sequence). The CDR3 covers 16 residues. Trimming at V came to 2 bases and at J to 0 bases, leaving 6 bases not matched to a gene. The CDR3 nucleotides read TGTGCCTGGAGTTCTGGACAGGGAAATAGCAATCAGCCCCAGCATTTT. This sequence encodes CAWSSGQGNSNQPQHF.

This chain links TRBV24-1 with TRBJ1-2; 8 bases match TRBD1. CDR3 length: 13 residues. The germline CDR1 and CDR2 sequences are KGHDR and SFDVKD. Trimming removed 5 bases from V and 4 bases from J; junction bases left unmatched: 2. This CDR3 reads CATSGQGPYGYTF. The CDR3 nucleotides read TGTGCCACCAGTGGACAGGGGCCCTATGGCTACACCTTC.

The chain links TRBV4-3 to TRBJ1-2; no firm D call. V was pared by 0 bases and J by 4 bases, with 9 bases between. Germline V gene data show CDR1 as LGHNA and CDR2 as YSLEER. The CDR3 runs 14 residues. CDR3 nucleotides: TGCGCCAGCAGCCAAGATGCGGGTGGCTATGGCTACACCTTC. It codes for CASSQDAGGYGYTF.

CDR3 residues: CASTNGGGGNTEAFF. CDR3 DNA: TGCGCCAGCACCAATGGTGGCGGGGGGAACACTGAAGCTTTCTTT. The genes are TRBV5-1 and TRBJ1-1; TRBD1 might be the D (5 bases). The germline CDR1 and CDR2 sequences are SGHRS and YFSETQ. This CDR3 spans 15 amino acids. V was pared by 6 bases and J by 1 base, with 16 bases between. Complete variable domain (other parts from reference TRBV5-1 and TRBJ1-1): KAGVTQTPRYLIKTRGQQVTLSCSPISGHRSVSWYQQTPGQGLQFLFEYFSETQRNKGNFPGRFSGRQFSNSRSEMNVSTLELGDSALYLCASTNGGGGNTEAFFGQGTRLTVV.

The V call is TRBV6-5, the J call TRBJ1-2; the D gene is possibly TRBD1 (6 bases). V lost 0 bases and J lost 14, with 16 bases in between. The length of the CDR3 is 13 residues. Germline CDR1 reads MNHEY; CDR2 reads SVGAGI. The CDR3 bases are TGTGCCAGCAGTTACTCGTCCGACAGGCCGGGGACCTTC. Its protein product is CASSYSSDRPGTF.

The chain has TRBV5-1 and TRBJ2-3; a possible D gene is TRBD2 (6 bases). Germline V gene sequence: CDR1 SGHRS, CDR2 YFSETQ. V was trimmed by 0 bases and J by 1 base, leaving 9 bases between them. This CDR3 region has 15 residues. In DNA, the CDR3 is TGCGCCAGCAGCTTGGGACTAGATCGCACAGATACGCAGTATTTT. Translation gives CASSLGLDRTDTQYF.

The CDR3 spells CAWTTTGSLEQYF. CDR3 DNA: TGTGCCTGGACCACGACAGGGAGCCTCGAGCAGTACTTC. The chain has TRBV30 and TRBJ2-7; 7 nucleotides line up with TRBD1. J lost 6 bases, V lost 4 bases, and 9 bases had no gene match. Germline V lookup: CDR1 GTSNPN, CDR2 SVGIG (reference sequence). CDR3 size: 13 residues.

V gene TRBV7-2 combines with J gene TRBJ2-1, with 9 nucleotides matching TRBD2. CDR1 is SGHTA and CDR2 is FQGNSA in the germline V gene. The CDR3 totals 16 residues. The ends lost 1 base at V and 7 bases at J; junction bases unmatched: 8. Here the CDR3 reads CASSLGGRGGRNEQFF. The CDR3 nucleotides are TGTGCCAGCAGCTTAGGCGGGCGGGGGGGCCGTAATGAGCAGTTCTTC.

The chain is built from TRBV7-2 and TRBJ2-1; 7 nucleotides agree with TRBD2. CDR1 and CDR2 from the germline V gene are SGHTA and FQGNSA. The CDR3 consists of 13 residues. Trimming took 4 bases from V and 10 from J; bases not matched to a gene: 7. The CDR3 here is CASSSGLEQEQFF. CDR3 DNA: TGTGCCAGCAGCTCCGGACTAGAACAAGAGCAGTTCTTC.

The chain joins TRBV7-9 to TRBJ2-3; 11 positions match TRBD2. The CDR3 runs to 16 residues. V trimming: 6 bases; J trimming: 0 bases; junction bases outside the gene matches: 5. Germline lookup yields CDR1 SEHNR and CDR2 FQNEAQ (reference sequence). The CDR3 bases are TGTGCCAGCAGTCGATGGACTAGCGGGAGCACAGATACGCAGTATTTT. The encoded protein is CASSRWTSGSTDTQYF.

The J gene is TRBJ2-2, the V gene TRBV5-1; 11 nucleotides match TRBD2. Germline V lookup: CDR1 SGHRS, CDR2 YFSETQ. This CDR3 is 16 amino acids long. With V trimmed by 4 bases and J by 6 bases, 8 bases remained unmatched. CDR3 protein: CASSPVTSGVAGELFF. Here the CDR3 DNA reads TGCGCCAGCAGCCCGGTGACTAGCGGGGTAGCCGGGGAGCTGTTTTTT.

The gene calls are TRBV6-1 and TRBJ1-4, with a weak D call TRBD1 (6 bases). This CDR3 is built from 16 residues. Germline assignment: CDR1 MNHNS and CDR2 SASEGT. Trimming cost V 4 bases and J 1 base, with 13 bases left between them. CDR3 DNA sequence: TGTGCCAGCAGTGGGGGGGGCGGGGTAACTAATGAAAAACTGTTTTTT. Protein sequence: CASSGGGGVTNEKLFF.

The V gene is TRBV7-2, the J gene TRBJ2-7; TRBD2 agrees at 9 bases. The trim removed 1 base at V and 5 bases at J, leaving 6 bases unmatched. Per germline, CDR1 SGHTA and CDR2 FQGNSA. This CDR3 spans 15 amino acids. CDR3: CASSLVGGGAHEQYF. In DNA, the CDR3 is TGTGCCAGCAGCTTAGTGGGCGGGGGGGCCCACGAGCAGTACTTC.

This chain connects TRBV4-1 to TRBJ1-1; D may be TRBD1 (5 bases). Germline loops: CDR1 MGHRA, CDR2 YSYEKL. This CDR3 has 16 residues. V lost 0 bases and J lost 3, with 14 bases in between. DNA of the CDR3: TGCGCCAGCAGCCAAGATGGGGGGGGGTTGGACACTGAAGCTTTCTTT. Its protein product is CASSQDGGGLDTEAFF.

This rearrangement joins TRBV5-1 to TRBJ2-6; D perhaps matches TRBD1 (6 bases). Deletions cut 2 bases from V and 0 bases from J, with 9 bases between. The germline V gene has CDR1 SGHRS and CDR2 YFSETQ. The CDR3 contains 16 residues. In nucleotides, the CDR3 is TGCGCCAGCAGCTTACAGGGTAGCTCTGGGGCCAACGTCCTGACTTTC. Protein product: CASSLQGSSGANVLTF.

In nucleotides, the CDR3 is TGTGCCAGCAGCACCTCAGGGGGACCTGAAGCTTTCTTT. It specifies CASSTSGGPEAFF. This chain joins TRBV7-3 and TRBJ1-1; 7 bases align to TRBD1. CDR3 size: 13 residues. Per the germline V gene, CDR1 is SGHTA and CDR2 is FQGTGA. The junction had 6 bases not matched to a gene; V was cut back by 5 bases and J by 6 bases.

The J gene is TRBJ1-4, the V gene TRBV6-5, with TRBD1 as a possible D gene (6 bases). V was clipped by 7 bases and J by 5 bases, with 17 bases between them. This CDR3 is 15 amino acids long. Per germline, CDR1 MNHEY and CDR2 SVGAGI. The CDR3: CASKPQTGLNEKLFF. CDR3 DNA: TGTGCCAGCAAGCCCCAGACAGGCTTAAATGAAAAACTGTTTTTT.

The genes are TRBV19 and TRBJ2-2; D is undetermined. This CDR3 spans 15 amino acids. Trimming pared 7 bases from V and 1 base from J, leaving 13 bases between. CDR1 is LNHDA and CDR2 is SQIVND in the germline V gene (reference sequence). CDR3 sequence reads: CASTRQAMNTGELFF. The DNA of the CDR3 is TGTGCCAGTACTCGGCAGGCGATGAACACCGGGGAGCTGTTTTTT.